The next 2 T cell receptor beta chains were all read from a single sample in a study of blood T cell repertoires in COVID-19. Here immunoSEQ multiplex PCR was the method, and the copy in TCRdb shows in-frame clones only, minus some. The sample lists around 100,000 clones; roughly 92% were seen once. Sequenced material: peripheral blood. The receptor set was obtained from a woman between 45 and 60 years old with COVID-19, enrolled during active disease.

V and J are TRBV12-3 or TRBV12-4 and TRBJ2-3; D might be TRBD2 (5 bases). The CDR3 contains 13 residues. The germline V and J ends were trimmed by 5 bases and 2 bases, with 8 bases remaining between them. CDR3 sequence (DNA): TGTGCCAGCAGTGGAGACTACACAGATACGCAGTATTTT. Translated, it gives CASSGDYTDTQYF.

The gene calls are TRBV10-3 and TRBJ1-1, with TRBD1 as a possible D gene (6 bases). Trimming pared 0 bases from V and 0 bases from J, leaving 11 bases between. CDR3 length equals 16 residues. Per the germline V gene, CDR1 is ENHRY and CDR2 is SYGVKD. The CDR3 loop reads CAISESTGLMNTEAFF. DNA of the CDR3: TGTGCCATCAGTGAGTCTACAGGGTTGATGAACACTGAAGCTTTCTTT.